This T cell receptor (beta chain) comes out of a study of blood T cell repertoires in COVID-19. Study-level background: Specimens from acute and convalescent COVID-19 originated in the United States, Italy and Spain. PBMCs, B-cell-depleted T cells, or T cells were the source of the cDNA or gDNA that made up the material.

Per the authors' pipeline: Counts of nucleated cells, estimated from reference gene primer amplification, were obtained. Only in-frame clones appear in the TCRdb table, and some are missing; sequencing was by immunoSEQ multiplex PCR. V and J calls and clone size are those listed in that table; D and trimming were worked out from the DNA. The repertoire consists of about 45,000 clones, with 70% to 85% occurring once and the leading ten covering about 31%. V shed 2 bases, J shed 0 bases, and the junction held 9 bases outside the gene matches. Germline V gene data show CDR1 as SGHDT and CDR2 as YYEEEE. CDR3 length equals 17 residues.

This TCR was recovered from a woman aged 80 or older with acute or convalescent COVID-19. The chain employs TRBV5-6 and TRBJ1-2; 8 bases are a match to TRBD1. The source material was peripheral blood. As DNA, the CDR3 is TGTGCCAGCAGCTTAGGGACAGGTGACATGGCTAACTATGGCTACACCTTC. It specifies CASSLGTGDMANYGYTF.